This is a list of T cell receptor beta chains from one sample in a study of molecular identifiers for immune sequencing clone quantification. TCRdb recomputed calls from the PCR reads with MiXCR, one row per CDR3 protein. The table includes some 70,000 distinct CDR3 sequences, 15% to 20% detected once. What was sequenced was naive CD8+ T cells from blood, with Jurkat cell RNA spiked in. The receptors were gathered from a human donor in good health. Some libraries in this study had Jurkat cell RNA spiked in. Each CDR3 is given with its conserved first and last residue. The D gene is left open where the match is weak. Only some rows state a clone size, as once, few, many or a class for expanded clones.

>TRBD2|TRBJ2-7|15|TRBV7-2|many
TGTGCCAGCAGCTTAAGTACACTAGCGGGAGCCGAGCAGTACTTC
CASSLSTLAGAEQYF
>TRBD2|TRBJ2-1|15|TRBV4-1|many
TGCGCCAGCAGCCAAGAGGCGGGGGGATACAATGAGCAGTTCTTC
CASSQEAGGYNEQFF
>.|TRBJ2-7|16|TRBV7-9|few
TGTGCCAGCAGCTTATCCCGCGGGCTCGGTACCTACGAGCAGTACTTC
CASSLSRGLGTYEQYF
>.|TRBJ2-7|13|TRBV19|many
TGTGCCAGTAGTATAGCCGGGACCTACGAGCAGTACTTC
CASSIAGTYEQYF
>TRBD1|TRBJ2-7|16|TRBV7-9|.
TGTGCCAGCAGCTTGGCAAAGGGACAGTTGAAATACGAGCAGTACTTC
CASSLAKGQLKYEQYF
>.|TRBJ1-1|15|TRBV5-1|many
TGCGCCAGCAGCTCCAGATACCAGGAGAACACTGAAGCTTTCTTT
CASSSRYQENTEAFF
>TRBD2|TRBJ2-2|16|TRBV5-1|.
TGCGCCAGCAGCTTGACCCAGCGGGAACGCACCGGGGAGCTGTTTTTT
CASSLTQRERTGELFF
>.|TRBJ1-5|12|TRBV7-9|many
TGTGCCAGCAGCCCAGGCAATCAGCCCCAGCATTTT
CASSPGNQPQHF
>.|TRBJ2-3|15|TRBV7-6|many
TGTGCCAGCAGCTTAGTTGCAGGTTTCACAGATACGCAGTATTTT
CASSLVAGFTDTQYF
>TRBD1|TRBJ2-5|16|TRBV27|many
TGTGCCAGCAGAAGCACGACAGGGGCCTTACAAGAGACCCAGTACTTC
CASRSTTGALQETQYF
>.|TRBJ2-5|16|TRBV20-1|many
TGCAGTGCTAGAGATTTAGGGTCGGGCCCCGGTGAGACCCAGTACTTC
CSARDLGSGPGETQYF
>.|TRBJ1-1|16|TRBV7-8|many
TGTGCCAGCAGCTTAAGGGCCCGTTGGGGGGCGGCCTGGGCTTTCTTT
CASSLRARWGAAWAFF
>TRBD2|TRBJ2-7|14|TRBV4-1|.
TGCGCCAGCAGCCAAGGACTAGCGGCCTACGAGCAGTGCTTC
CASSQGLAAYEQCF
>.|TRBJ1-5|14|TRBV6-5|.
TGTGCCAGCAGCGAACAGAATAGCAATCAGCCCCAGCATTTT
CASSEQNSNQPQHF
>.|TRBJ2-7|14|TRBV28|many
TGTGCCAGCAGTTCTACCACGGGGATCTACGAGCAGTACTTC
CASSSTTGIYEQYF
>TRBD2|TRBJ2-2|18|TRBV5-1|few
TGCGCCAGCAGCGTTAGGCTAGCGGGAGCCCCGGGCACCGGGGAGCTGTTTTTT
CASSVRLAGAPGTGELFF